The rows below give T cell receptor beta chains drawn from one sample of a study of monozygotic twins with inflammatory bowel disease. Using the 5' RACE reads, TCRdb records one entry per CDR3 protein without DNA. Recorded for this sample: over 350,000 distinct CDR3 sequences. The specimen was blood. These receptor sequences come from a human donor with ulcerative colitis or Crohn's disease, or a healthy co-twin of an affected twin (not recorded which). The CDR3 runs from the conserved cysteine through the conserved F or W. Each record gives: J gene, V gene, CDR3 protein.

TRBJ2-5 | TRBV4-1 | CASSPKRGGQETQYF
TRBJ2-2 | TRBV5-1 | CASSFLRTGELFF
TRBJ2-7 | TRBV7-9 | CASSLVSYEQYF
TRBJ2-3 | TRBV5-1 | CASSLATIPDTQYF
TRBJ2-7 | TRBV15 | CATSRVVLAGEYTYEQYF
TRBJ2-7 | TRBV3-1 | CASSARLDSYEQYF
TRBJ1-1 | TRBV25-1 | CASSERDRGAGWDTEAFF
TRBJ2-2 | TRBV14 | CASSQYKGRNTGELFF
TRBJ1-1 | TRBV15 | CATSSPQAPNTEAFF
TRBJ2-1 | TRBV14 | CASSQDPGGARYNEQFF
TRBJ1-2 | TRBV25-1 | CASSDGYGYTF
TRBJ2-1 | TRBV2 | CASSPHPGLAVFDEQFF
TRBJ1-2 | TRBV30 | CARKTGGASFLGYTF
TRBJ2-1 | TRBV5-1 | CASSPDKGQGSAYNEQFF
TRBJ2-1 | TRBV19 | CASSIQLAGGPNEQFF
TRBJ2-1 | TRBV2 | CASTEYNEQFF
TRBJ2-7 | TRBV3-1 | CASSQRSGFHEQYF
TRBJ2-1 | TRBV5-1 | CASSLLGSPYNEQFF
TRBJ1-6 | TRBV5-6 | CASIPEGRYNSPLHF
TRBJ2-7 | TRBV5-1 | CASSLGQRGGYEQYF
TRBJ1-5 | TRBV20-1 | CSATKQDRYSNQPQHF
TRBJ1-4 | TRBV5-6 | CASSLQGSTNEKLFF
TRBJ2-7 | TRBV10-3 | CAIRTGGREQYF
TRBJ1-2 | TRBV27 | CASSPMAGGISSGYTF
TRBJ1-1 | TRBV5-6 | CASSRVAYTEAFF
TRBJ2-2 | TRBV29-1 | CSVEDRGGGELFF